This T cell receptor beta chain was found in a study of blood T cells in healthy people across ages. Broader study findings: Changes seen in expanded clonotypes were possibly confounded by donor CMV status left unknown.

Primers used in a second PCR of about 7 to 12 cycles were a sample-barcoded 5' primer and a J-beta primer mix. Each of the cDNA molecules was tagged by a template-switch adaptor with 12 random nucleotides. One entry per CDR3 protein results from TCRdb running MiXCR on the 5' RACE reads. The sample lists about 500,000 distinct CDR3 sequences, less than 25% seen once, with around 10% in the top ten. About this clonotype itself: The antigen remains unidentified.

Germline V gene lookup returns CDR1 SGHTS and CDR2 YDEGEE. The CDR3 has 15 residues. The data also belong to a second study, concerning T cells of mothers and their children. That work states: Donation was provided by three healthy Caucasian mothers along with their six children.

Input material: blood. The sequence was obtained from a boy younger than 18 in good health. This chain uses TRBV5-8 with TRBJ2-5; 7 nucleotides match TRBD2. The J call is doubtful: the DNA matches TRBJ2-1 better. DNA for the CDR3: TGTGCCAGCAGCCCCGGGACTACTTTTTTTTATGAGCAGTTCTTC. It translates to CASSPGTTFFYEQFF.